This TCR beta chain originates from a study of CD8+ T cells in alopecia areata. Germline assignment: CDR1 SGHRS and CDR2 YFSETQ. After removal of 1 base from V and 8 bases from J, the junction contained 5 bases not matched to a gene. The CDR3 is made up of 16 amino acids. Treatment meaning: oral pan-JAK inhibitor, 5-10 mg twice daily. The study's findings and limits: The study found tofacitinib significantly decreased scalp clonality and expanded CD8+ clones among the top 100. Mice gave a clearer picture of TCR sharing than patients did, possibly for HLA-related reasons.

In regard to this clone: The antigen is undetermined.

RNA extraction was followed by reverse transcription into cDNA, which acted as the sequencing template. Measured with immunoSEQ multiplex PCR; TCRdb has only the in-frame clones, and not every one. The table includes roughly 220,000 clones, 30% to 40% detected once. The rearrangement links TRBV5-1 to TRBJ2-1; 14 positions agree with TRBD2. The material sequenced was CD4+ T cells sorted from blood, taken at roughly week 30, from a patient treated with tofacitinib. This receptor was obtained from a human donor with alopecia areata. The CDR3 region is CASSLMTSGRAYEQFF. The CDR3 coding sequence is TGCGCCAGCAGCTTGATGACTAGCGGGAGGGCCTATGAGCAGTTCTTC.